This TCR beta chain emerged from a study of shared clonotypes between healthy human individuals. About 280 ng DNA, 30,000 or so T cell genomes, went into unsorted PBMC replicate PCRs. Some clones are missing from TCRdb's copy, which holds only in-frame ones; the method was immunoSEQ multiplex PCR. The table includes 450,000 to 500,000 clones, roughly 80% detected once. About this clone: Its antigen is as yet unknown.

The CDR3 has 14 residues. Losses at the gene ends were 8 bases for V and 7 bases for J; bases not matched to a gene: 8. The germline gives CDR1 MDHEN, CDR2 SYDVKM. Overall study findings and caveats: Donor clonotype sharing was expected to depend on sequencing depth.

This TCR came from a woman aged 40 to 50 in good health. Some clones in this sample may be carry-over from other donors' samples. V usage is TRBV28 and J usage is TRBJ2-2; 9 bases agree with TRBD2. The specimen was PBMCs. CDR3 DNA: TGTGCCAGCCTGCGACTAGCGGCCAGCGGGGAGCTGTTTTTT. It yields the protein CASLRLAASGELFF.